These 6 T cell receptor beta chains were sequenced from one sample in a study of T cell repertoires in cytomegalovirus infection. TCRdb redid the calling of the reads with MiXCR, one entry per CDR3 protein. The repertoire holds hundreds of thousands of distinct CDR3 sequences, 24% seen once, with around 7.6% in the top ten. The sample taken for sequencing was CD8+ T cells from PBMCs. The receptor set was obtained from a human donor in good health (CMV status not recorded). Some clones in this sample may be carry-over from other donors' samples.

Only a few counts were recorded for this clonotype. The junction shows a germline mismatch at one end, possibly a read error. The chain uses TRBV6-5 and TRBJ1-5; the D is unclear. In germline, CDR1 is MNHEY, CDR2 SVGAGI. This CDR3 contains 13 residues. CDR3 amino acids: CASSYSADQPQHF. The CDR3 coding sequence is TGTGCCAGCAGTTACTCGGCGGATCAACCCCAGCATTTT.

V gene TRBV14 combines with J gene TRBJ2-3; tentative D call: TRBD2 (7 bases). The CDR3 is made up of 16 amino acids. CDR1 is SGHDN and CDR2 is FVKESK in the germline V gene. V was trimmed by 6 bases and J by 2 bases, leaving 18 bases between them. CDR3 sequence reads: CASSPVGGAYTDTQYF. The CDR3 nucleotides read TGTGCCAGCAGTCCCGTTGGGGGGGCTTACACAGATACGCAGTATTTT.

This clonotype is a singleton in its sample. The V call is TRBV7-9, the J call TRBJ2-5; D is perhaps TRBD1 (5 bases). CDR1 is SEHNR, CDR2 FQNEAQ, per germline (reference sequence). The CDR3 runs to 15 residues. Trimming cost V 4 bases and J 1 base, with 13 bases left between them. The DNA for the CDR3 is TGTGCCAGCAGCTCAGATCCAGGGTCCCAAGAGACCCAGTACTTC. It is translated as CASSSDPGSQETQYF.

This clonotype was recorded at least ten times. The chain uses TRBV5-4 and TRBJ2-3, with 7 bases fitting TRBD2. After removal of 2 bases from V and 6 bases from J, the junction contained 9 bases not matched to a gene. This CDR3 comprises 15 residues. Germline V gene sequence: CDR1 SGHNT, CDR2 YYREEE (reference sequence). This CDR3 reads CASSFKTSPEDTQYF. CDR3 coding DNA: TGTGCCAGCAGCTTTAAGACTAGCCCCGAGGATACGCAGTATTTT.

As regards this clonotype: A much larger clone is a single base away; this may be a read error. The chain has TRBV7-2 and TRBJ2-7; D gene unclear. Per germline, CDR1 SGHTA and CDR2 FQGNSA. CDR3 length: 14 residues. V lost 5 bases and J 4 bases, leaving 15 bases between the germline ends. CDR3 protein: CASSLRYSDYEQYF. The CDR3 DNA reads TGTGCCAGCAGCCTCCGGTACAGCGATTACGAGCAGTACTTC.

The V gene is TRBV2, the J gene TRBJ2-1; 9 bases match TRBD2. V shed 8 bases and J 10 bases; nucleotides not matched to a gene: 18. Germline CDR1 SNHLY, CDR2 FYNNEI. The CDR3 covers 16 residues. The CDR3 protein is CASLSRGGGAPREQFF. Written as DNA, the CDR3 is TGTGCCAGCCTTAGCCGGGGCGGGGGGGCCCCTAGGGAGCAGTTCTTC.